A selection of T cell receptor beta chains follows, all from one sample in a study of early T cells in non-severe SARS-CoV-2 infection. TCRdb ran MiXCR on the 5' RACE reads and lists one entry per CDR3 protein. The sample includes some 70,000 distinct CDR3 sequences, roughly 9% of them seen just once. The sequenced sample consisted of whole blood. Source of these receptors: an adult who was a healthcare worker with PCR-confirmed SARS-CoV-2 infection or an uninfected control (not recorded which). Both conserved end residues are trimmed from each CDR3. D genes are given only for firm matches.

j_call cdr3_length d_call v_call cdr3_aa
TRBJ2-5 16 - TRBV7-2 ASSFGPFRQGQGETQY
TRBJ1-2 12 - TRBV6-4 ASHRRGLAGGYT
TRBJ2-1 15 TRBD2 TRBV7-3 ASSLLASGEPSNEQF
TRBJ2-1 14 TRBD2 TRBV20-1 SANPSGISSYNEQF
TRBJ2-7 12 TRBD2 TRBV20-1 SARGAGGSYEQY
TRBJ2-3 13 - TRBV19 ASRLQYSSTDTQY
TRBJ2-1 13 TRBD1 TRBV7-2 ASSRDSTIYNEQF
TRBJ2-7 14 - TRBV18 ASSPPQAPLLYEQY
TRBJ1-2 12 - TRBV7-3 ASSLTPEGYGYT
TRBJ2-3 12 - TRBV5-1 ASSVGLQADTQY
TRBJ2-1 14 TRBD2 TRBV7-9 ASSRTSGRTHNEQF
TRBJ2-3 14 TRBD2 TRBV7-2 ASSLAGLAAGDTQY
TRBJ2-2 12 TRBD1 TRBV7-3 ASSSRDSTGELF
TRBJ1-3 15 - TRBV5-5 ASSLEGTPSSGNTIY
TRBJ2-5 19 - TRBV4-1 ASSQDIGPSFTGTKGGTQY
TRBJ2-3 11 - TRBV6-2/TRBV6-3 ASTFGGADTQY
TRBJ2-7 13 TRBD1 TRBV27 ASSRQGNLGYEQY
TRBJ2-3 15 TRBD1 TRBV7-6 ASSLVDPGTATDTQY
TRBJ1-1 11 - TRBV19 ASSIVRGTEAF
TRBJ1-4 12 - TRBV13 ASSLGGLGEKLF
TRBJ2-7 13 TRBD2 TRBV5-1 ASSLATSGIHEQY
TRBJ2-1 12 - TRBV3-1 ASSQNPLWDEQF
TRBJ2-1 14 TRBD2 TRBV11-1 ASSLLPGRAYNEQF
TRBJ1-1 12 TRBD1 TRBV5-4 ASSLLTGWNEAF
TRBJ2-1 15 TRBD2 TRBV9 ASSVAHGGSSYNEQF
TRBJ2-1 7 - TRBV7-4 ARIARQF
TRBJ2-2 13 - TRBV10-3 AISDSAVNTGELF
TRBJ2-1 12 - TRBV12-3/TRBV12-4 ASSFGSSYNEQF
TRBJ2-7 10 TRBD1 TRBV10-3 AIRRQGGEQY
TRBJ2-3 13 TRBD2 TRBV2 ASNGLAGMADTQY
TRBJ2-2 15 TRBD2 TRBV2 ASSPGLAGSGAGELF
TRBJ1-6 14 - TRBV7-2 ASSVGPGVFNSPLH
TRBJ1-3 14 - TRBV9 ASSLQPPLSGNTIY
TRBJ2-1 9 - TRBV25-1 ASSASNEQF
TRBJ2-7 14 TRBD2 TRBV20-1 SARGTLAGVTYEQY
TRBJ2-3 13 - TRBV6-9 ASSPQGSRTDTQY
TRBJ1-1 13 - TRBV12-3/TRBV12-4 ASSRGAVTNTEAF
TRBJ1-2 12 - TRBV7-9 ASSLVSGNYGYT
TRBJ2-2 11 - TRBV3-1 ASSQDPGRELF
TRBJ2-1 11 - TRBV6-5 ASSYSANNEQF
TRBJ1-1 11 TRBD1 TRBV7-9 ASSPGQIPEAF
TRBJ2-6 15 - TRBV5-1 ASSLWDMSSGANVLT
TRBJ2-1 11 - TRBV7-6 ASSSGQTNEQF
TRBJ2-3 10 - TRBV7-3 ASGVSTDTQY
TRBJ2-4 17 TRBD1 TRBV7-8 ASSRRDRADVVTKNIQY
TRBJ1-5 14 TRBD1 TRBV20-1 SARDRVLGVNQPQH